This TCR beta chain appears in the sequencing data of a study of cytotoxic CD8 clonotypes in ibrutinib-treated CLL. Study summary: Partial responses totalled about 25 and complete responses 2; after median roughly 64 months, approximately 15 remained remitted and approximately twelve progressed.

Sequenced by immunoSEQ multiplex PCR; TCRdb stores in-frame clones only, minus some. The repertoire holds 20,000 to 30,000 clones, with just under 80% as singletons. Concerning this clone: Its antigen is still unknown.

Study-wide results and limits: Treatment saw public clonotypes, which were uncommon, either contract or stay stable.

V lost 4 bases, J lost 2 bases, and 13 bases lay in between. CDR3 length equals 14 residues. CDR1 and CDR2 (germline): SGHRS, YFSETQ. The receptor was derived from a human donor with chronic lymphocytic leukemia. V and J are TRBV5-1 and TRBJ2-7; D tentatively fits TRBD1 or TRBD2 (5 bases each). The sequencing here drew on PBMCs, taken before ibrutinib treatment. CDR3 sequence: CASSHRDGTYEQYF. As DNA, the CDR3 is TGCGCCAGCAGCCATCGGGACGGCACCTACGAGCAGTACTTC.